This T cell receptor (beta chain) was identified in a study of graft-versus-host responses after intestinal transplantation. This CDR3 region has 16 residues. From germline, CDR1 is SNHLY and CDR2 FYNNEI. V was clipped by 5 bases and J by 0 bases; unmatched bases: 5. For this clone: As yet, its antigen is unknown.

The data were produced by immunoSEQ multiplex PCR, yet TCRdb's version contains in-frame clones alone and is incomplete. The sample carries about 130,000 clones, 80% to 95% recorded once. Notes on the study in general: Some patients had graft-donor T cell macrochimerism. In their allografts, the ratios of graft-versus-host to host-versus-graft T cell clones were high.

The chain couples TRBV2 to TRBJ2-5; 11 nucleotides line up with TRBD2. The clonotype was recovered from a human donor who received an intestinal transplant. The source was unstimulated CD4+ T cells sorted from spleen or lymph node cells, collected before intestinal transplant. The CDR3 DNA reads TGTGCCAGCAGTTATGCTAGCGGGAGGAACCAAGAGACCCAGTACTTC. This codes for CASSYASGRNQETQYF.